This passage covers 30 T cell receptor beta chains from one sample sequenced in a study of blood T cell repertoires in COVID-19. Produced via immunoSEQ multiplex PCR; TCRdb's table is partial and in-frame only. The table has some 130,000 clones, around four fifths seen once; the top ten hold around 20%. The sample consisted of peripheral blood. The receptors were gathered from a man of 80 years or more with acute or convalescent COVID-19.

The DNA of the CDR3 is TGTGCCAGCAGCGTGGGCGGGTTTAGGAATTCACCCCTCCACTTT. It codes for CASSVGGFRNSPLHF. This chain uses TRBV9 with TRBJ1-6; no reliable D call. Germline lookup yields CDR1 SGDLS and CDR2 YYNGEE. This CDR3 is 15 amino acids long. The V gene lost 2 bases and the J gene lost 7 bases, with 13 bases spanning the gap.

The rearrangement links TRBV18 to TRBJ1-1, with D tentatively TRBD1 (5 bases). CDR3 length equals 16 residues. Germline CDR1 KGHSH, CDR2 LQKENI. Trimming took off 1 base at V and 4 bases at J, with 16 bases between the two ends. CDR3 region: CASSPQFLQGGTEAFF. Written as DNA, the CDR3 is TGTGCCAGCTCACCACAGTTTTTGCAGGGAGGCACTGAAGCTTTCTTT.

DNA of the CDR3: TGTGCCAGCAGTTGGTCTTGGACAGACTTCTCTGGGGCCAACGTCCTGACTTTC. Encoded protein: CASSWSWTDFSGANVLTF. The chain couples TRBV28 to TRBJ2-6, with D maybe TRBD1 (6 bases). Germline lookup yields CDR1 MDHEN and CDR2 SYDVKM. Trimming left V 4 bases short and J 0 bases short, with 16 bases between. This CDR3 spans 18 amino acids.

The chain recombines TRBV28 with TRBJ2-2; 8 bases map to TRBD1. CDR1 is MDHEN, CDR2 SYDVKM, per germline. The CDR3 has 13 amino acids. J was trimmed by 6 bases and V by 8 bases; bases with no gene match: 5. The CDR3 coding sequence is TGTGCCAGCCAACAGGGGGAGGCCGGGGAGCTGTTTTTT. It translates to CASQQGEAGELFF. Complete variable domain (other parts from reference TRBV28 and TRBJ2-2): DVKVTQSSRYLVKRTGEKVFLECVQDMDHENMFWYRQDPGLGLRLIYFSYDVKMKEKGDIPEGYSVSREKKERFSLILESASTNQTSMYLCASQQGEAGELFFGEGSRLTVL.

The count of this clone is one. The chain has TRBV10-3 and TRBJ1-1, with D perhaps matching TRBD1 (6 bases). The CDR3 spans 12 residues. CDR1 ENHRY and CDR2 SYGVKD come from the germline V gene. V shed 7 bases and J shed 3 bases, with 9 bases lying between them. Here the CDR3 reads CAINSGDTEAFF. For the CDR3, the DNA is TGTGCCATCAATTCAGGGGACACTGAAGCTTTCTTT.

This clone was observed once. This chain joins TRBV7-2 and TRBJ1-3, with D possibly matching TRBD1 (5 bases). CDR1 and CDR2 from the germline V gene are SGHTA and FQGNSA. Trimming cost V 5 bases and J 0 bases, with 17 bases left between them. The CDR3 length is 17 residues. CDR3: CASSPGGRGGSGNTIYF. As DNA, the CDR3 is TGTGCCAGCAGCCCCGGGGGTCGGGGGGGCTCTGGAAACACCATATATTTT.

The chain carries TRBV1 and TRBJ2-3; the table gives TRBD2 as D, unverified against the DNA. TRBV1 is noted as a pseudogene. The CDR3 is 18 residues long. CDR3 sequence (DNA): TGCACCAGCAGCCAAGAGTTAGCGGGGGGTGAGAGCACAGATACGCAGTATTTT. Residues: CTSSQELAGGESTDTQYF.

The chain recombines TRBV2 with TRBJ1-2, with 7 bases fitting TRBD1. CDR3 length: 14 amino acids. CDR1 is SNHLY, CDR2 FYNNEI, per germline. The J segment lost 2 bases and the V segment lost 6 bases, leaving 6 bases of the junction unmatched. The DNA of the CDR3 is TGTGCCAGCAGGGGGGACAGTCCCAACTATGGCTACACCTTC. Residues: CASRGDSPNYGYTF. The whole variable domain, filled in from reference TRBV2 and TRBJ1-2, reads EPEVTQTPSHQVTQMGQEVILRCVPISNHLYFYWYRQILGQKVEFLVSFYNNEISEKSEIFDDQFSVERPDGSNFTLKIRSTKLEDSAMYFCASRGDSPNYGYTFGSGTRLTVV.

The V and J genes are TRBV18 and TRBJ1-1, with D possibly being TRBD1 (5 bases). CDR1 is KGHSH and CDR2 is LQKENI in the germline V gene. This CDR3 contains 14 residues. Trimming left V 6 bases short and J 0 bases short, with 11 bases between. DNA of the CDR3: TGTGCCAGCTCGACAGCTACTATGAACACTGAAGCTTTCTTT. It codes for CASSTATMNTEAFF.

This clone was seen just once. The chain combines TRBV2 with TRBJ2-3; 10 bases match TRBD2. This CDR3 comprises 19 residues. Per the germline V gene, CDR1 is SNHLY and CDR2 is FYNNEI. The ends lost 3 bases at V and 0 bases at J; junction bases unmatched: 12. The CDR3 nucleotides read TGTGCCAGCAGTGATAGCGGGGGGATGATCGTGGCAAGCACAGATACGCAGTATTTT. Translation: CASSDSGGMIVASTDTQYF.

The chain is built from TRBV9 and TRBJ2-7; the match to TRBD2 covers 9 bases. CDR1 and CDR2 from the germline V gene are SGDLS and YYNGEE. J lost 3 bases, V lost 4 bases, and 11 bases had no gene match. There are 16 residues in the CDR3. The CDR3 here is CASSSGGSGGFYEQYF. CDR3 nucleotides: TGTGCCAGCAGCTCTGGCGGTAGCGGGGGATTCTACGAGCAGTACTTC.

There are many counts of this clone. The V call is TRBV15, the J call TRBJ1-5; 11 positions match TRBD1. CDR3 length: 18 amino acids. With 2 bases clipped from V and 0 bases from J, the junction kept 6 bases outside the gene matches. CDR1 and CDR2 (germline): LNHNV, YYDKDF (reference sequence). CDR3 in DNA: TGTGCCACCAGCAGAATCGGACAGGGGGCAAGTAGCAATCAGCCCCAGCATTTT. Translation gives CATSRIGQGASSNQPQHF.

The V and J genes are TRBV3-1 (or the pseudogene TRBV3-2) and TRBJ1-2; TRBD1 matches at 7 bases. The CDR3 totals 16 residues. Germline CDR1 is LGHDT and CDR2 is YNNKEL (reference sequence). The trim removed 4 bases at V and 4 bases at J, leaving 12 bases unmatched. The CDR3 protein is CASSLSQDRLTYGYTF. CDR3 nucleotide sequence: TGTGCCAGCAGCCTATCTCAGGACAGGCTGACCTATGGCTACACCTTC.

V is TRBV6-5 and J is TRBJ2-1; D perhaps matches TRBD2 (7 bases). CDR1 is MNHEY and CDR2 is SVGAGI in the germline V gene. The CDR3 extends over 13 amino acids. V was clipped by 2 bases and J by 7 bases, with 9 bases between them. The CDR3 is CASSYRGGNEQFF. In DNA, the CDR3 is TGTGCCAGCAGTTACAGGGGGGGAAATGAGCAGTTCTTC.

This sequence joins TRBV11-1 and TRBJ2-7; 9 bases are shared with TRBD1. There are 14 residues in the CDR3. Losses at the gene ends were 3 bases for V and 2 bases for J; bases not matched to a gene: 2. Germline CDR1 and CDR2: SGHAT and FQDESV (reference sequence). Here the CDR3 reads CASSLGQGPYEQYF. DNA of the CDR3: TGTGCCAGCAGCTTGGGACAGGGCCCCTACGAGCAGTACTTC. The full variable domain, its missing parts supplied by reference TRBV11-1 and TRBJ2-7, is EAEVAQSPRYKITEKSQAVAFWCDPISGHATLYWYRQILGQGPELLVQFQDESVVDDSQLPKDRFSAERLKGVDSTLKIQPAELGDSAMYLCASSLGQGPYEQYFGPGTRLTVT.

This clone has just a few counts. The chain is built from TRBV11-2 and TRBJ2-7; possibly TRBD1 for D (6 bases). CDR3 size: 14 residues. Trimming took off 6 bases at V and 3 bases at J, with 15 bases between the two ends. The germline V gene has CDR1 SGHAT and CDR2 FQNNGV. CDR3 residues: CASRRTASLYEQYF. The CDR3, as DNA: TGTGCCAGCAGACGGACAGCATCTCTCTACGAGCAGTACTTC.

This chain joins TRBV7-2 and TRBJ2-2, with TRBD2 identical over 9 bases. J was trimmed by 8 bases and V by 4 bases; bases with no gene match: 5. The length of the CDR3 is 14 residues. Germline V gene data show CDR1 as SGHTA and CDR2 as FQGNSA. The CDR3 sequence: CASSSGLATGELFF. As DNA, the CDR3 is TGTGCCAGCAGCTCCGGACTAGCGACTGGGGAGCTGTTTTTT.

The V gene is TRBV4-1, the J gene TRBJ2-2, with TRBD2 identical over 10 bases. The trim removed 1 base at V and 4 bases at J, leaving 12 bases unmatched. This CDR3 has 19 amino acids. Germline CDR1 MGHRA, CDR2 YSYEKL. CDR3 residues: CASSQGGSGGPRGTGELFF. In DNA form, the CDR3 reads TGCGCCAGCAGCCAAGGGGGTAGCGGGGGGCCTCGAGGCACCGGGGAGCTGTTTTTT.

The chain uses TRBV6-1 and TRBJ1-6; no reliable D call. The CDR3 sequence is 15 residues long. Germline lookup yields CDR1 MNHNS and CDR2 SASEGT. The ends were cut back, 2 bases at V and 6 bases at J, with 11 bases in the middle. Here the CDR3 reads CASSELSQINSPLHF. The CDR3 DNA is TGTGCCAGCAGTGAACTCTCCCAGATTAATTCACCCCTCCACTTT.

To note about this clone: Compared with germline, one end of the junction differs, possibly owing to a read error. The chain combines TRBV12-5 with TRBJ2-2; D is ambiguous. Germline V gene lookup returns CDR1 LGHNT and CDR2 FRNRAP. This CDR3 contains 15 residues. CDR3 residues: CASGLVVRNTGELFF. CDR3 sequence (DNA): TGTGCTAGTGGATTGGTGGTCAGAAACACCGGGGAGCTGTTTTTT.

This clone was counted between two and nine times. The rearrangement joins TRBV7-2 to TRBJ2-1, with a possible D match to TRBD2 (7 bases). This CDR3 comprises 15 residues. The germline CDR1 and CDR2 sequences are SGHTA and FQGNSA. Trimming shortened V by 5 bases and J by 8 bases, and 19 bases separated the two germline ends. The CDR3 bases are TGTGCCAGCAGCAAAGGGGGGACGGGGGGATATGAGCAGTTCTTC. It translates to CASSKGGTGGYEQFF.

The CDR3 reads CASSLRGAGTGELFF. Written as DNA, the CDR3 is TGCGCCAGCAGCTTGCGGGGGGCTGGGACCGGGGAGCTGTTTTTT. The V call is TRBV5-1, the J call TRBJ2-2, with a possible D match to TRBD2 (7 bases). Germline V CDR1 and CDR2: SGHRS, YFSETQ. V shed 1 base and J shed 5 bases, with 12 bases lying between them. CDR3 size: 15 residues.

This clone was observed a handful of times. The chain is built from TRBV7-3 and TRBJ1-6, with D possibly being TRBD1 (5 bases). The CDR3 consists of 15 residues. CDR1 is SGHTA and CDR2 is FQGTGA in the germline V gene. V lost 0 bases, J lost 7 bases, and 10 bases lay in between. The DNA of the CDR3 is TGTGCCAGCAGCTTAACATCAGGGAAGAATTCACCCCTCCACTTT. This sequence encodes CASSLTSGKNSPLHF. Supplemented by reference TRBV7-3 and TRBJ1-6, the full variable domain reads GAGVSQTPSNKVTEKGKYVELRCDPISGHTALYWYRQSLGQGPEFLIYFQGTGAADDSGLPNDRFFAVRPEGSVSTLKIQRTERGDSAVYLCASSLTSGKNSPLHFGNGTRLTVT.

This clone was detected only once. CDR3 amino acids: CASSPKRENTEAFF. CDR3 bases: TGTGCCAGCTCACCTAAGAGGGAGAACACTGAAGCTTTCTTT. The chain links TRBV18 to TRBJ1-1; D not resolved. In germline, CDR1 is KGHSH, CDR2 LQKENI. V lost 3 bases and J lost 1, with 9 bases in between. This CDR3 has 14 residues.

The chain combines TRBV7-2 with TRBJ2-5, with a tentative D call TRBD1 (5 bases). CDR3 length: 17 amino acids. The germline CDR1 and CDR2 sequences are SGHTA and FQGNSA. Trimming removed 1 base from V and 5 bases from J, with 20 bases in between. In nucleotides, the CDR3 is TGTGCCAGCAGCTTAGGAGCCCCCCCAGGGTATGTGGAGACCCAGTACTTC. As protein: CASSLGAPPGYVETQYF.

The genes are TRBV5-1 and TRBJ2-5; possibly TRBD1 for D (6 bases). Trimming took off 1 base at V and 4 bases at J, with 8 bases between the two ends. Per germline, CDR1 SGHRS and CDR2 YFSETQ. The CDR3 loop spans 13 amino acids. The DNA of the CDR3 is TGCGCCAGCAGCTTGATCAGGGGAGAGACCCAGTACTTC. It encodes CASSLIRGETQYF.

The chain couples TRBV27 to TRBJ2-1; TRBD1 might be the D (6 bases). Trimming cost V 2 bases and J 7 bases, with 12 bases left between them. The CDR3 sequence is 14 residues long. CDR1 and CDR2 (germline): MNHEY, SMNVEV (reference sequence). Here the CDR3 reads CASSLLGAQNEQFF. The CDR3 nucleotides read TGTGCCAGCAGTTTACTGGGGGCGCAGAATGAGCAGTTCTTC.

CDR3 in DNA: TGTGCCAGCAGTGAAGAGTTCGACAGATACAATGAGCAGTTCTTC. Residues: CASSEEFDRYNEQFF. The rearrangement uses TRBV6-1 and TRBJ2-1; weak D call: TRBD1 (5 bases). The CDR3 runs 15 residues. Trimming pared 1 base from V and 4 bases from J, leaving 11 bases between. Germline loops: CDR1 MNHNS, CDR2 SASEGT.

CDR3 nucleotides: TGTGCCACAGGGTCCCTTTACGAGCAGTACTTC. Translation: CATGSLYEQYF. The V and J genes are TRBV6-5 and TRBJ2-7; D may be TRBD1 (5 bases). The V end lost 10 bases, the J end lost 4 bases, and 11 bases lay between the germline ends. Germline values: CDR1 MNHEY, CDR2 SVGAGI. The CDR3 has 11 amino acids.

The J gene is TRBJ2-7, the V gene TRBV6-5, with 9 bases lining up with TRBD1. Trimming at V came to 5 bases and at J to 4 bases, leaving 9 bases not matched to a gene. Per germline, CDR1 MNHEY and CDR2 SVGAGI. CDR3 length: 15 amino acids. In DNA form, the CDR3 reads TGTGCCAGCAGTAAGGGGGGACAGGGAGCTTACGAGCAGTACTTC. Protein: CASSKGGQGAYEQYF.